The T cell receptor (beta chain) under discussion was sequenced for a study of cytomegalovirus exposure and HLA in healthy donors. Trimming stripped 4 bases from V and 4 bases from J, with 17 bases between. In germline, CDR1 is MGHDK, CDR2 SYGVNS. The CDR3 length is 15 residues. Of note for this clone: Its antigen is currently unknown.

The study's findings and limits: Segments of the TCR beta V type were, in most cases, productive about 90% or about 30% of the time in an earlier analysis. In a later analysis, the majority of CMV-associated beta chains seemingly showed HLA restriction.

The PCR used 60 Vbeta and 13 Jbeta primers. Method: immunoSEQ multiplex PCR; TCRdb's copy keeps in-frame clones and lacks some. This sample has 210,000 or so clones; around 76% occur once, and the top ten carry roughly 0.62%. Input material: PBMCs. The rearrangement joins TRBV25-1 to TRBJ2-7; the D gene is possibly TRBD2 (5 bases). This receptor was taken from a man between 18 and 29 years old in good health and CMV-seronegative. CDR3 coding DNA: TGTGCCAGCAGTGCCCTATGGGCGTCGGGATACGAGCAGTACTTC. This sequence encodes CASSALWASGYEQYF.